This TCR beta chain derives from a study of shared clonotypes between healthy human individuals. Overall study: CD4 naive and CD4 memory each took three plates per donor, while CD8 naive took two and CD8 memory one.

It was across several immunoSEQ plates that each subset's genomic DNA was evenly split. Libraries were prepared by immunoSEQ multiplex PCR; TCRdb keeps only in-frame clonotypes and omits some of them. Of some 2,100,000 clones listed, around 95% are singletons. This CDR3 region has 17 residues. Germline values: CDR1 MNHNS, CDR2 SASEGT. V was pared by 0 bases and J by 2 bases, with 17 bases between. V is TRBV6-1 and J is TRBJ2-7, with D perhaps matching TRBD1 (5 bases). Material: naive CD4+ T cells sorted from blood. Subset here: CD45RA+ positively selected. This clonotype was obtained from a man aged 18-30 years in good health. DNA for the CDR3: TGTGCCAGCAGTGAAGCGAGGACACCTTTCGTCCCCTACGAGCAGTACTTC. Its translation: CASSEARTPFVPYEQYF.